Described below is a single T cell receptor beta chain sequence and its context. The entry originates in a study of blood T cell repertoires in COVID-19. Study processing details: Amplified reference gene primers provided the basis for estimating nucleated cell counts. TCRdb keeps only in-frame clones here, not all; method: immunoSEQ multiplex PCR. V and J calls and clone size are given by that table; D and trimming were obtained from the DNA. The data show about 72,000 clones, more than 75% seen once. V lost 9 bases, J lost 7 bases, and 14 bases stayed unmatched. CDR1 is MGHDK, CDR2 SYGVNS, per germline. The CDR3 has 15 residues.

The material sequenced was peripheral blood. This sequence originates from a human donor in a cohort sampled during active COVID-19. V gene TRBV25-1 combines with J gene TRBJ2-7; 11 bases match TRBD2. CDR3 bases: TGTGCCAGTCTCCCCTATAGCGGGGGGGCGGGTGAGCAGTACTTC. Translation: CASLPYSGGAGEQYF.